This T cell receptor (beta chain) was captured in a study of blood T cell repertoires in COVID-19. Study background: Sources were T cells, B-cell-depleted T cells, or PBMCs; the material itself was cDNA or gDNA.

CDR1 and CDR2 from the germline V gene are SNHLY and FYNNEI. The V and J ends lost 7 bases and 10 bases respectively, with 20 bases between them. There are 15 residues in the CDR3. Assay used: immunoSEQ multiplex PCR; TCRdb lists only in-frame clones, some missing. Of 270,000 or so clones listed, 88% are singletons. The sequenced sample consisted of PBMCs or T cells enriched from blood (not recorded which). The sequence came from a woman in her forties with acute COVID-19. This chain joins TRBV2 and TRBJ1-6; the D gene is possibly TRBD1 (5 bases). The CDR3, as DNA: TGTGCCAGCATATCCAGTGGACAAGGGCGATCACCCCTCCACTTT. Residues: CASISSGQGRSPLHF.